The present T cell receptor beta chain was sequenced within a study of cytomegalovirus exposure and HLA in healthy donors. Whole-study findings and limits: The listing of 150 to 200 TCR beta chains classed them as cytomegalovirus-associated. Most TCR sequences were uncommon, yet certain public TCRs appeared in many donors.

Here immunoSEQ multiplex PCR was the method, and the copy in TCRdb shows in-frame clones only, minus some. Of 250,000 or so clones listed, about 90% are singletons. Unmatched junction bases numbered 6, after V lost 2 bases and J lost 2 bases. Germline CDR1 and CDR2: SGHDT and YYEEEE. The CDR3 runs to 16 residues. Details on this clone: Its specificity is not known.

The rearrangement uses TRBV5-6 and TRBJ2-1; TRBD1 matches 8 bases. Sequencing was carried out using PBMCs. The receptor was isolated from a man between 18 and 35 years old in good health and CMV-seropositive. The chain's CDR3 is CASSLYPGGTYNEQFF. The CDR3 region has the DNA TGTGCCAGCAGCTTATACCCAGGGGGCACCTACAATGAGCAGTTCTTC.